A selection of T cell receptor beta chains follows, all from one sample in a study of control samples from healthy donors and cancer patients. The table came from immunoSEQ multiplex PCR; TCRdb's copy has only in-frame clones and leaves some out. The table lists under 65,000 clones, 90% of them singletons. Sequencing was performed on PBMCs. The receptor source for this set is a woman aged 50 to 65 with colorectal cancer. Each CDR3 is given without its conserved first and last residue. Rows give clone size only sometimes, using once, few, many, or a class for an expanded clone.

v_gene,len,abundance,CDR3aa
TRBV15,17,.,ATSRDSGGDRGGAYGYT
TRBV3-1/TRBV3-2,14,.,ASSRLRDWTRDTQY
TRBV27,16,.,ASSYRRPQGEGTGELF
TRBV30,10,.,AWTYGGGTQY
TRBV6-5,11,.,ASSRGDRGTAF
TRBV18,10,.,ASSQGLAVQY
TRBV10-3,12,.,AITDDRGGDTQY
TRBV29-1,13,few,SVVLIGGATGTQY
TRBV19,14,.,ASSIVGRVINQPQH
TRBV19,11,.,ASSIAADHEQY
TRBV5-1,11,.,ASNTGAGNTIY
TRBV30,12,.,AWSVGQGPETQY
TRBV3-1/TRBV3-2,12,.,ASSPGRNTGELF
TRBV11-2,13,.,ASSPDSGLTYEQY
TRBV5-5,15,.,ASSPYISRDSSYEQY
TRBV3-1/TRBV3-2,13,.,ASSQDPDSNYGYT
TRBV28,12,.,ASSRTSIWDEQY
TRBV5-1,14,.,ASSLVMAEINYGYT